What follows are 22 T cell receptor beta chains derived from one specimen sequenced in a study of cytomegalovirus exposure and HLA in healthy donors. The assay was immunoSEQ multiplex PCR, and TCRdb's table has in-frame clones only and misses some. The repertoire holds fewer than 60,000 clones, over 85% seen once, with 7.8% in the top ten. Sequencing was carried out using PBMCs. Every receptor here comes from a woman under 30 in good health and CMV-seropositive.

The rearrangement joins TRBV6-6 to TRBJ1-1; D unresolved. Germline V gene data show CDR1 as MNHNY and CDR2 as SVGAGI (reference sequence). With 6 bases removed from V and 0 bases from J, the gap between germline ends came to 14 bases. The CDR3 has 15 amino acids. CDR3 residues: CASSYPAVMNTEAFF. The CDR3 DNA is TGTGCCAGCAGCTACCCCGCAGTCATGAACACTGAAGCTTTCTTT.

The V gene is TRBV7-8, the J gene TRBJ2-7; TRBD1 might be the D (5 bases). The CDR3 runs to 15 residues. Germline V gives CDR1 SGHVS, CDR2 FQNEAQ. V dropped 6 bases and J dropped 6 bases, with 21 bases sitting between them. The CDR3 DNA sequence: TGTGCCAGCAGTAATAGTAGGGGATCGAGCGTCGAGCAGTACTTC. Encoded protein: CASSNSRGSSVEQYF.

This chain joins TRBV11-3 and TRBJ2-1, with 13 nucleotides matching TRBD2. This CDR3 is 19 amino acids long. After removal of 6 bases from V and 4 bases from J, the junction contained 15 bases not matched to a gene. Germline V gene lookup returns CDR1 SGHNT and CDR2 YENEEA. The CDR3 reads CASSSGSLGLAGFYNEQFF. CDR3 bases: TGTGCCAGCAGTTCCGGTAGCTTGGGACTAGCGGGATTTTACAATGAGCAGTTCTTC.

This chain connects TRBV18 to TRBJ2-5; TRBD2 matches at 10 bases. Germline values: CDR1 KGHSH, CDR2 LQKENI. V shed 1 base and J 5 bases; nucleotides not matched to a gene: 10. The CDR3 runs 17 residues. CDR3 protein: CASSPRPPAGGQETQYF. In nucleotides, the CDR3 is TGTGCCAGCTCACCACGACCCCCAGCGGGAGGGCAGGAGACCCAGTACTTC.

This clone was found once. The V call is TRBV10-3, the J call TRBJ1-3, with D perhaps matching TRBD1 (5 bases). Germline CDR1 reads ENHRY; CDR2 reads SYGVKD. The CDR3 totals 16 residues. The V end was cut by 10 bases, the J end by 1 base, with 20 bases between. This CDR3 is CATPRQGNASGNTIYF. The CDR3 DNA reads as TGTGCCACTCCTCGCCAGGGTAACGCTTCTGGAAACACCATATATTTT.

In DNA, the CDR3 is TGTGCCAGCAGCCCGAGGGACTCCAAGACTGGAAACACCATATATTTT. The encoded protein is CASSPRDSKTGNTIYF. J is TRBJ1-3 and V is TRBV11-2, with D tentatively TRBD1 (5 bases). With 5 bases removed from V and 2 bases from J, the gap between germline ends came to 16 bases. This CDR3 spans 16 amino acids. The germline CDR1 and CDR2 sequences are SGHAT and FQNNGV.

J is TRBJ2-5 and V is TRBV7-8; 8 positions match TRBD2. Germline V lookup: CDR1 SGHVS, CDR2 FQNEAQ. The V gene end was trimmed by 7 bases and the J gene end by 5 bases; junction bases not matched to a gene: 9. This CDR3 is built from 14 residues. The CDR3 coding sequence is TGTGCCAGCAACCAAGCGGGAGCTGGTGAGACCCAGTACTTC. This encodes CASNQAGAGETQYF.

The chain carries TRBV9 and TRBJ2-1; possibly TRBD2 for D (6 bases). Trimming stripped 1 base from V and 6 bases from J, with 11 bases between. Germline V gene sequence: CDR1 SGDLS, CDR2 YYNGEE. CDR3 length equals 14 residues. CDR3 coding DNA: TGTGCCAGCAGCGTATGGGAGGTAGCCAATGAGCAGTTCTTC. This encodes CASSVWEVANEQFF.

The gene calls are TRBV30 and TRBJ2-1; 9 nucleotides align to TRBD1. The V gene end was trimmed by 1 base and the J gene end by 3 bases; junction bases not matched to a gene: 10. The CDR3 contains 17 residues. Per the germline V gene, CDR1 is GTSNPN and CDR2 is SVGIG (reference sequence). In nucleotides, the CDR3 is TGTGCCTGGAGTGCCTCAAACAGGGGGCGCTTCTACAATGAGCAGTTCTTC. Protein: CAWSASNRGRFYNEQFF.

The rearrangement uses TRBV5-1 and TRBJ1-2; D is possibly TRBD1 (6 bases). This CDR3 comprises 14 residues. Trimming pared 0 bases from V and 5 bases from J, leaving 11 bases between. Per the germline V gene, CDR1 is SGHRS and CDR2 is YFSETQ. CDR3 amino acids: CASSLGRTDYGYTF. The DNA for the CDR3 is TGCGCCAGCAGCTTGGGCCGGACAGATTATGGCTACACCTTC.

The chain links TRBV5-4 to TRBJ1-4, with 11 bases matching TRBD1. The CDR3 contains 16 residues. V shed 4 bases, J shed 6 bases, and the junction held 8 bases outside the gene matches. Germline V gives CDR1 SGHNT, CDR2 YYREEE (reference sequence). The CDR3 reads CASSNPGQGGYEKLFF. CDR3 DNA: TGTGCCAGCAGCAACCCGGGACAGGGGGGTTATGAAAAACTGTTTTTT. Full variable domain (outside the CDR3, taken from reference TRBV5-4 and TRBJ1-4): ETGVTQSPTHLIKTRGQQVTLRCSSQSGHNTVSWYQQALGQGPQFIFQYYREEENGRGNFPPRFSGLQFPNYSSELNVNALELDDSALYLCASSNPGQGGYEKLFFGSGTQLSVL.

This clone appeared once. This chain joins TRBV6-1 and TRBJ2-7, with 7 bases lining up with TRBD1. CDR1 is MNHNS and CDR2 is SASEGT in the germline V gene. The V and J ends lost 8 bases and 0 bases, in that order; junction bases with no gene match: 4. CDR3 length: 13 residues. The DNA for the CDR3 is TGTGCCAGCGCTACAGGGGCCTCCTACGAGCAGTACTTC. The encoded protein is CASATGASYEQYF.

V usage is TRBV4-2 and J usage is TRBJ2-1; 11 bases match TRBD1. The length of the CDR3 is 16 residues. J was trimmed by 6 bases and V by 3 bases; bases with no gene match: 7. Germline CDR1 reads LGHNA; CDR2 reads YNFKEQ. For the CDR3, the DNA is TGTGCCAGCAGCCACGAGGGACAGGGGGGCTTCAATGAGCAGTTCTTC. It translates to CASSHEGQGGFNEQFF.

The chain has TRBV11-3 and TRBJ2-2; TRBD2 is a possible D gene (6 bases). Germline lookup yields CDR1 SGHNT and CDR2 YENEEA. V was cut by 5 bases and J by 6 bases, with 10 bases left in between. The CDR3 loop spans 13 amino acids. The CDR3 region is CASSPAGSGELFF. The CDR3 DNA reads TGTGCCAGCAGCCCGGCGGGATCCGGGGAGCTGTTTTTT. Full variable domain (missing parts from reference TRBV11-3 and TRBJ2-2): EAGVVQSPRYKIIEKKQPVAFWCNPISGHNTLYWYLQNLGQGPELLIRYENEEAVDDSQLPKDRFSAERLKGVDSTLKIQPAELGDSAVYLCASSPAGSGELFFGEGSRLTVL.

The rearrangement links TRBV4-3 to TRBJ2-1; 12 bases are a match to TRBD2. The V and J ends lost 4 bases and 9 bases, in that order; junction bases with no gene match: 4. This CDR3 is built from 14 residues. Germline loops: CDR1 LGHNA, CDR2 YSLEER. The CDR3 DNA follows: TGCGCCAGCAGCCGACTAGCGGGAGAATCTGAGCAGTTCTTC. Its protein product is CASSRLAGESEQFF.

The rearrangement joins TRBV10-3 to TRBJ2-7; D may be TRBD2 (6 bases). CDR3 length: 15 amino acids. Trimming pared 4 bases from V and 2 bases from J, leaving 15 bases between. The germline V gene encodes CDR1 ENHRY and CDR2 SYGVKD. In nucleotides, the CDR3 is TGTGCCATCAGTGTGGGGGGAGCCCCTCCCTACGAGCAGTACTTC. Amino acid sequence: CAISVGGAPPYEQYF.

This chain links TRBV15 with TRBJ2-1, with TRBD2 matching 9 bases. Trimming at V came to 2 bases and at J to 7 bases, leaving 9 bases not matched to a gene. Germline CDR1 LNHNV, CDR2 YYDKDF (reference sequence). This CDR3 is 16 amino acids long. CDR3 sequence (DNA): TGTGCCACCAGCAGATCTTTAGCGGGAGTAGGAAATGAGCAGTTCTTC. Translated, it gives CATSRSLAGVGNEQFF.

The chain recombines TRBV5-1 with TRBJ2-7; 12 positions match TRBD2. Unmatched junction bases numbered 6, after V lost 0 bases and J lost 5 bases. Germline-derived CDR1 and CDR2 are SGHRS and YFSETQ. The CDR3 has 16 residues. For the CDR3, the DNA is TGCGCCAGCAGCTTGGGACTAGCGGGAGCCTATAACGAGCAGTACTTC. It codes for CASSLGLAGAYNEQYF.

The chain carries TRBV19 and TRBJ2-7; 7 positions match TRBD2. Germline assignment: CDR1 LNHDA and CDR2 SQIVND (reference sequence). The CDR3 spans 15 residues. Germline trimming cut 5 bases from V and 0 bases from J; bases unmatched to any gene: 7. CDR3 nucleotides: TGTGCCAGTAGTTATGTAGCGGGTAGCTCCTACGAGCAGTACTTC. It specifies CASSYVAGSSYEQYF.

The CDR3 DNA sequence: TGTGCCAGTAGGACGAGACTAGCGGGAGGATGGGCAGATACGCAGTATTTT. Protein product: CASRTRLAGGWADTQYF. The V gene is TRBV19, the J gene TRBJ2-3, with 13 positions matching TRBD2. The germline gives CDR1 LNHDA, CDR2 SQIVND (reference sequence). CDR3 length equals 17 residues. The V segment lost 6 bases and the J segment 4 bases; nucleotides outside the gene matches: 10.

This clone was counted a single time. The chain employs TRBV28 and TRBJ1-5; D is unresolved. The CDR3 runs to 17 residues. The V gene lost 7 bases and the J gene lost 2 bases, with 21 bases spanning the gap. Germline assignment: CDR1 MDHEN and CDR2 SYDVKM. CDR3 DNA sequence: TGTGCCAGCACCCGACCCCGACAAGGTTTTGGCAATCAGCCCCAGCATTTT. Protein product: CASTRPRQGFGNQPQHF.

The rearrangement links TRBV6-1 to TRBJ1-5, with TRBD1 as a possible D gene (6 bases). V shed 2 bases and J shed 5 bases, with 13 bases lying between them. This CDR3 comprises 15 residues. Germline V gives CDR1 MNHNS, CDR2 SASEGT. CDR3 sequence reads: CASSEIQTGHQPQHF. CDR3 bases: TGTGCCAGCAGTGAAATACAGACAGGTCATCAGCCCCAGCATTTT.